These T cell receptor beta chains were read from a single sample in a study of CD8 T cells in ankylosing spondylitis. TCRdb re-analysed the 5' RACE reads in MiXCR, keeping a single row per CDR3 protein. The table lists more than 600,000 distinct CDR3 sequences, 15% to 20% of them singletons. The material sequenced was blood, either unsorted or a sorted T cell fraction (not recorded which). Source of these receptors: a male donor with ankylosing spondylitis. Each CDR3 is given with its conserved first and last residue. The D gene is left open where the match is weak. The size field is filled for only some rows; it gives once, few, many or a size class.

TRBV12-3/TRBV12-4	NA	NA	TRBJ1-2	TGTGCCAGCAGCGGGGACCTCTATGGCTACACCTTC	CASSGDLYGYTF
TRBV7-2	many	NA	TRBJ1-2	TGTGCCAGCAGCTTAGCGGGTACCGCTAACTATGGCTACACCTTC	CASSLAGTANYGYTF
TRBV4-1	few	NA	TRBJ2-7	TGCGCCAGCAGCCATGCACCTACGGCAGGGAACTACGAGCAGTACTTC	CASSHAPTAGNYEQYF
TRBV28	NA	NA	TRBJ2-4	TGTGCCAGCAGTTCCGGGAGTCTAGCCAAAAACATTCAGTACTTC	CASSSGSLAKNIQYF
TRBV7-9	few	NA	TRBJ2-5	TGTGCCAGCAGGGGGGATTCGTACCAAGAGACCCAGTACTTC	CASRGDSYQETQYF
TRBV5-1	few	NA	TRBJ2-1	TGCGCCAGCAGCTTGGATCCGGTCGGTGAGCAGTTCTTC	CASSLDPVGEQFF
TRBV10-3	many	NA	TRBJ1-1	TGTGCCATCAGTGACGTCGCAGGGAGGGACACTGAAGCTTTCTTT	CAISDVAGRDTEAFF
TRBV12-3/TRBV12-4	few	TRBD1	TRBJ1-5	TGTGCCAGCAGTCCCACAGGGGGCGCGAATCAGCCCCAGCATTTT	CASSPTGGANQPQHF
TRBV27	few	NA	TRBJ2-7	TGTGCCAGCAAAGCGGTTGGGGAGTACGAGCAGTACTTC	CASKAVGEYEQYF
TRBV7-2	NA	TRBD2	TRBJ2-5	TGTGCCAGCAGCTTAGACGGGAGGGCCGTAGAGACCCAGTACTTC	CASSLDGRAVETQYF
TRBV20-1	NA	TRBD1	TRBJ1-2	TGCAGTGCTAGACTGGGACAGGGGAACTATGGCTACACCTTC	CSARLGQGNYGYTF
TRBV20-1	NA	TRBD1	TRBJ1-1	TGCAGTGCTAGGGGGGGACAGGGGTTGAACACTGAAGCTTTCTTT	CSARGGQGLNTEAFF
TRBV7-3	many	TRBD1	TRBJ2-3	TGTGCCAGCAGCCAAGGGGGACAGGGGGTATCAGATACGCAGTATTTT	CASSQGGQGVSDTQYF
TRBV2	NA	NA	TRBJ2-5	TGTGCCAGCAGTGAACAACTCCTCCGGGACCGTCAAGAGACCCAGTACTTC	CASSEQLLRDRQETQYF
TRBV3-1	few	NA	TRBJ2-5	TGTGCCAGCAGCCAAGGTCAAGCACGAACCCAAGAGACCCAGTACTTC	CASSQGQARTQETQYF
TRBV4-1	NA	TRBD2	TRBJ2-7	TGCGCCAGCAGCCAAGATGTTGTAACAGGACCGCTCAGACTAGCACGAAGCGAGCAGTACTTC	CASSQDVVTGPLRLARSEQYF
TRBV25-1	NA	TRBD2	TRBJ2-7	TGTGCCAGCTCTGGACTAGCGGACGCCTACGAGCAGTACTTC	CASSGLADAYEQYF
TRBV7-9	few	NA	TRBJ2-5	TGTGCCAGCAGCCCCAGCGGTAGGGGAATCGGAGAGACCCAGTACTTC	CASSPSGRGIGETQYF
TRBV12-5	NA	TRBD1	TRBJ1-5	TGTGCTAACTTGATTCCCGGGACAGGGGGCAGGGGCAATCAGCCCCAGCATTTT	CANLIPGTGGRGNQPQHF
TRBV4-1	few	NA	TRBJ1-2	TGCGCCAGCAGCCAAGATCTGGCCAGTAGCTATGGCTACACCTTC	CASSQDLASSYGYTF
TRBV4-1	NA	TRBD2	TRBJ2-2	TGCGCCAGCAGCCAACTGCGACAGGCCTCAGGGCTAGCGGGAGTGGCCGGGGAGCTGTTTTTT	CASSQLRQASGLAGVAGELFF
TRBV5-1	few	NA	TRBJ1-5	TGCGCCAGCAGCTTGGAGGGAACCCAGCCCCAGCATTTT	CASSLEGTQPQHF
TRBV5-1	few	NA	TRBJ2-5	TGCGCCAGCGGTAGCCGGCAAGAGACCCAGTACTTC	CASGSRQETQYF
TRBV5-6	NA	NA	TRBJ2-1	TGTGCCAGCAGCTGGGCCATAGCCGAGCAGTTCTTC	CASSWAIAEQFF
TRBV5-1	NA	TRBD2	TRBJ2-1	TGCGCCAGCAGCGACAGACTAGCGGGGGGATACAATGAGCAGTTCTTC	CASSDRLAGGYNEQFF
TRBV15	few	TRBD1	TRBJ1-4	TGTGCCACCAGCAGCAGCTTCGGGACAGGGTGGGAAAAACTGTTTTTT	CATSSSFGTGWEKLFF
TRBV25-1	NA	NA	TRBJ2-5	TGTGCCAGCAGTGGGTCATCTTGGACCCAGTACTTC	CASSGSSWTQYF
TRBV19	NA	TRBD1	TRBJ1-5	TGTGCCACTGAGACAGGGTCGGTAGGGCCCCAGCATTTT	CATETGSVGPQHF
TRBV5-1	NA	NA	TRBJ1-1	TGCGCCAGCAGCCCCCGTAGTACCTGGGATCGGAACACTGAAGCTTTCTTT	CASSPRSTWDRNTEAFF
TRBV12-3/TRBV12-4	NA	NA	TRBJ2-1	TGTGCCAGCAGCCCACTAGCCGAAGTACATGAGCAGTTCTTC	CASSPLAEVHEQFF